The sequence of this TCR beta chain was determined in a study of early T cells in non-severe SARS-CoV-2 infection. General study points: Using VDJdb, the matching emphasized anti-spike CD8 responses while missing private and CD4 specificities.

TCRdb re-analysed the 5' RACE reads in MiXCR, keeping a single row per CDR3 protein. The sample lists about 76,000 distinct CDR3 sequences; around 15% were seen once. Germline lookup yields CDR1 SQVTM and CDR2 ANQGSEA. CDR3 size: 13 residues. The V and J ends lost 0 bases and 3 bases respectively, with 9 bases between them. This clonotype was observed a handful of times. Antigen specificity is unknown. The specimen was whole blood. This TCR derives from an adult who was a healthcare worker with PCR-confirmed SARS-CoV-2 infection or an uninfected control (not recorded which). V gene TRBV29-1 combines with J gene TRBJ2-7; maybe TRBD1 (5 bases). CDR3 sequence reads: CSVEDPRDYEQYF. Here the CDR3 DNA reads TGCAGCGTTGAAGACCCCAGGGACTACGAGCAGTACTTC.